This is a list of T cell receptor beta chains from one sample in a study of blood T cell repertoires in COVID-19. Using immunoSEQ multiplex PCR, the repertoire was profiled, and TCRdb retains in-frame clones only, with some absent. The sample lists approximately 120,000 clones, roughly 90% occurring once. Sequenced: peripheral blood. Receptors were obtained from a man aged 45-65 years with COVID-19, enrolled during active disease. Each CDR3 is given with its conserved first and last residue. A D gene is named only where the DNA matches it firmly. Part of the rows lack a size; the others show once, few, many or a class for expanded clones.

v_gene	len	d_gene	j_gene	abundance	CDR3aa	CDR3nt
TRBV29-1	13	TRBD2	TRBJ2-3	.	CSVVSGSTDTQYF	TGCAGCGTTGTTAGCGGGAGCACAGATACGCAGTATTTT
TRBV28	13	TRBD2	TRBJ2-7	.	CASLRSSGGEQYF	TGTGCCAGCTTAAGGTCTAGCGGAGGGGAGCAGTACTTC
TRBV6-1	16	.	TRBJ2-5	.	CASSEARWGAAGTQYF	TGTGCCAGCAGTGAAGCGAGATGGGGCGCCGCAGGCACCCAGTACTTC
TRBV2	11	.	TRBJ2-3	few	CASTSTDTQYF	TGTGCCAGCACGAGCACAGATACGCAGTATTTT
TRBV19	14	.	TRBJ2-2	.	CASSNEQGTGELFF	TGTGCCAGTAGTAACGAACAGGGAACCGGGGAGCTGTTTTTT
TRBV11-2	16	.	TRBJ2-4	.	CASSLGPGGAKNIQYF	TGTGCCAGCAGCTTAGGCCCGGGTGGAGCCAAAAACATTCAGTACTTC
TRBV24-1	16	TRBD1	TRBJ1-5	.	CATSDPGTGNNQPQHF	TGTGCCACCAGTGATCCCGGGACAGGTAATAATCAGCCCCAGCATTTT
TRBV6-5	15	.	TRBJ2-3	.	CASTYRWSSTDTQYF	TGTGCCAGCACTTACCGGTGGTCTAGCACAGATACGCAGTATTTT
TRBV6-5	12	.	TRBJ2-4	once	CASRKSRDIQYF	TGTGCCAGCAGAAAAAGCAGGGACATTCAGTACTTC
TRBV3-1/TRBV3-2	15	TRBD2	TRBJ2-2	once	CASSQFLAGTGELFF	TGTGCCAGCAGTCAATTTCTAGCGGGAACCGGGGAGCTGTTTTTT
TRBV27	11	.	TRBJ2-7	.	CASRGSYEQYF	TGTGCCAGCAGGGGGAGCTACGAGCAGTACTTC
TRBV7-2	18	TRBD2	TRBJ2-7	.	CASSLALLAGGPIYEQYF	TGTGCCAGCAGCTTAGCGCTGCTAGCGGGAGGGCCTATATACGAGCAGTACTTC
TRBV18	13	.	TRBJ1-5	.	CASSPSRDQPQHF	TGTGCCAGCTCACCATCTCGGGATCAGCCCCAGCATTTT
TRBV9	13	TRBD1	TRBJ1-2	.	CASSDRGGYGYTF	TGTGCCAGCAGCGACAGGGGAGGCTATGGCTACACCTTC
TRBV6-5	15	.	TRBJ2-1	.	CASSSGSSSYNEQFF	TGTGCCAGCAGTTCGGGGTCCAGCTCCTACAATGAGCAGTTCTTC
TRBV2	15	.	TRBJ2-1	.	CASSAGGSSYNEQFF	TGTGCCAGCAGTGCTGGCGGCAGCTCCTACAATGAGCAGTTCTTC
TRBV10-3	18	TRBD2	TRBJ2-1	once	CAISTGLAGKSSYNEQFF	TGTGCCATCAGCACGGGACTAGCGGGAAAGAGCTCCTACAATGAGCAGTTCTTC
TRBV14	12	.	TRBJ2-7	.	CASSSQGYEQYF	TGTGCCAGCAGCTCCCAGGGTTACGAGCAGTACTTC
TRBV7-3	14	.	TRBJ2-1	once	CASSKTGTAVEQFF	TGTGCCAGCAGCAAAACAGGGACCGCGGTTGAGCAGTTCTTC
TRBV18	13	.	TRBJ1-1	.	CASSPVAGTEAFF	TGTGCCAGCTCACCAGTGGCAGGGACTGAAGCTTTCTTT
TRBV15	12	.	TRBJ2-3	.	CATSTTGDTQYF	TGTGCCACCAGCACTACGGGAGATACGCAGTATTTT
TRBV7-3	17	.	TRBJ2-3	.	CASSLRGLAASTDTQYF	TGTGCCAGCAGCTTAAGGGGGCTAGCCGCTAGCACAGATACGCAGTATTTT
TRBV7-9	16	.	TRBJ1-2	.	CASSSSGQRAVYGYTF	TGTGCCAGCAGCTCATCGGGACAAAGGGCAGTCTATGGCTACACCTTC
TRBV6-5	15	.	TRBJ2-5	.	CASGRSIWAQETQYF	TGTGCCAGCGGCCGATCAATATGGGCACAAGAGACCCAGTACTTC
TRBV5-1	14	.	TRBJ2-3	.	CASSLRGSTDTQYF	TGCGCCAGCAGCTTGAGGGGTAGCACAGATACGCAGTATTTT
TRBV7-9	15	TRBD2	TRBJ2-1	.	CASSLARLAGNEQFF	TGTGCCAGCAGCTTAGCCCGACTAGCGGGGAATGAGCAGTTCTTC
TRBV29-1	16	.	TRBJ2-1	.	CSVENGGRGGYNEQFF	TGCAGCGTTGAAAACGGGGGTAGGGGCGGATACAATGAGCAGTTCTTC
TRBV30	13	TRBD1	TRBJ2-5	.	CAWKRGPGETQYF	TGTGCCTGGAAAAGGGGGCCAGGGGAGACCCAGTACTTC
TRBV5-1	15	TRBD1	TRBJ2-2	.	CASSLGQGNNGELFF	TGCGCCAGCAGCTTGGGACAGGGGAATAACGGGGAGCTGTTTTTT